This TCR beta chain was found in a study of cytomegalovirus exposure and HLA in healthy donors. At the level of the study: Ancestry clustering placed about 86% of roughly 410 genotyped donors in the Caucasian-associated cluster. Broader study findings: In a later analysis, TCR association rates varied by HLA locus: DRB1 most, HLA-C fewest. Apparent HLA restriction characterized most CMV-associated TCR beta chains in a later analysis. A later analysis reportedly found fewer N-insertions in an Asian-associated ancestry cluster than the approximately 730-donor mean.

Germline V lookup: CDR1 SEHNR, CDR2 FQNEAQ (reference sequence). The V gene lost 0 bases and the J gene lost 2 bases, with 10 bases spanning the gap. The CDR3 has 15 residues. Primers: 60 Vbeta forward and 13 Jbeta reverse. The method was immunoSEQ multiplex PCR; TCRdb's version includes in-frame clones alone and lacks a portion of them. The sample yields hundreds of thousands of clones, almost 80% seen once. Points on this clone: The antigen remains undetermined.

This receptor was taken from a male donor in good health and CMV-seronegative. V is TRBV7-9 and J is TRBJ1-1; tentative D call: TRBD1 (5 bases). Specimen: PBMCs. CDR3 sequence (DNA): TGTGCCAGCAGCTTAGCGGCGGGACCAAACACTGAAGCTTTCTTT. Amino acid sequence: CASSLAAGPNTEAFF.